The T cell receptor beta chain described here comes from a study of blood T cell repertoires in COVID-19. Which cohort a participant joined came from the clinical history participants gave. Clones were read by immunoSEQ multiplex PCR, and TCRdb kept only the in-frame ones, dropping some. Of over 300,000 clones listed, around nine tenths were seen once; the top ten hold approximately 5.2%. The sequence was collected from a woman in her twenties or thirties who had recovered from COVID-19. Sequencing was performed on PBMCs or T cells enriched from blood (not recorded which).

The CDR3 DNA is TGCGCCAGCAGCTTTCCTAGCGACTCTAGCACAGATACGCAGTATTTT. It encodes CASSFPSDSSTDTQYF. The chain uses TRBV4-1 and TRBJ2-3; a possible D gene is TRBD2 (6 bases). Germline CDR1 reads MGHRA; CDR2 reads YSYEKL. V was shortened by 5 bases and J by 0 bases, with 15 bases between the two germline ends. The CDR3 totals 16 residues.